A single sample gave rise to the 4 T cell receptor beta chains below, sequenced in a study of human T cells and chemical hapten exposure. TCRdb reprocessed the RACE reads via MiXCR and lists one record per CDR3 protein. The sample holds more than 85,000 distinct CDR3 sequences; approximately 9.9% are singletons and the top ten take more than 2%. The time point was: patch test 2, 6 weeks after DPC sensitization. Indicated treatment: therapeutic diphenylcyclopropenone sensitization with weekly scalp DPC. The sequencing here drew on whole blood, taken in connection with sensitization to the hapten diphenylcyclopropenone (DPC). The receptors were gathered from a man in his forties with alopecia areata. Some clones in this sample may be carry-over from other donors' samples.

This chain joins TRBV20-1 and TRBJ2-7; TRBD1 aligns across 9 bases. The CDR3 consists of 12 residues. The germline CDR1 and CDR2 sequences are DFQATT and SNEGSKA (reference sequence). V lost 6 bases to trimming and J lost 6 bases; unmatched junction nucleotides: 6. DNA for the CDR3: TGCAGTGCCAGGGACAGGGACAGCGAGCAGTACTTC. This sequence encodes CSARDRDSEQYF.

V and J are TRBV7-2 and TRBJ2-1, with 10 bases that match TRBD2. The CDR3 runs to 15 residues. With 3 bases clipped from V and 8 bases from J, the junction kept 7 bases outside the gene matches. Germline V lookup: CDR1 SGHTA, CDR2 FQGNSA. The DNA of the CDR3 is TGTGCCAGCAGCTTCGGACTAGCGGTAGGGGATGAGCAGTTCTTC. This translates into CASSFGLAVGDEQFF.

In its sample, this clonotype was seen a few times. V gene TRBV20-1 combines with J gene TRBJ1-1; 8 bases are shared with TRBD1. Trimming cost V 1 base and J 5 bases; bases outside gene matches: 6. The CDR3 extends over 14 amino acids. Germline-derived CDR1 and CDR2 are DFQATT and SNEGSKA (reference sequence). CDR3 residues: CSARVQGGGTEAFF. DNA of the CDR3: TGCAGTGCTAGAGTACAGGGGGGTGGGACTGAAGCTTTCTTT.

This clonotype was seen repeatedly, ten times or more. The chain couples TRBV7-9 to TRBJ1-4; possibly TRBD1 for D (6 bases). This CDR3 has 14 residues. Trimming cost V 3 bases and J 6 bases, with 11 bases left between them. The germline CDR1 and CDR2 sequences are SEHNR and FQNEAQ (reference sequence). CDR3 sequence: CASSFIGGHEKLFF. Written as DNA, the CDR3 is TGTGCCAGCAGCTTTATAGGGGGGCATGAAAAACTGTTTTTT.